This T cell receptor beta chain was documented in a study of blood T cell repertoires in COVID-19. Study information: The United States, Italy and Spain supplied acute and convalescent COVID-19 samples. The cDNA or gDNA used as material had been derived from T cells, B-cell-depleted T cells, or PBMCs.

Trimming pared 0 bases from V and 7 bases from J, leaving 16 bases between. This CDR3 contains 15 residues. Germline assignment: CDR1 SGHRS and CDR2 YFSETQ. How the authors handled the data: Amplification of reference gene primers was used by the study to estimate nucleated cell counts. Assay: immunoSEQ multiplex PCR; the TCRdb copy retains only in-frame clones and omits some. The V and J calls and clone size are taken from that table; D and trimming were inferred from the DNA. The repertoire holds approximately 180,000 clones, with roughly 91% as singletons. The chain has TRBV5-1 and TRBJ1-1; D possibly corresponds to TRBD1 (6 bases). This receptor was obtained from a man between 40 and 49 years old with active or convalescent COVID-19. The sequencing input was peripheral blood. The CDR3 here is CASSLVNQGRVEAFF. The CDR3, as DNA: TGCGCCAGCAGCTTGGTCAATCAGGGGCGAGTTGAAGCTTTCTTT.